Below, 3 T cell receptor beta chains from the same sample are listed, as sequenced in a study of long-term antiretroviral therapy in people with HIV. The libraries were made with immunoSEQ v3.0 at survey level. Method: immunoSEQ multiplex PCR; TCRdb's copy keeps in-frame clones and lacks some. The sample holds about 31,000 clones; roughly nine tenths are singletons and the top ten take around 7.8%. The sample was unsorted PBMCs, taken 5 years before starting antiretroviral therapy. Source of these receptors: a man in his fifties or sixties with HIV.

The chain employs TRBV10-1 and TRBJ2-5; D is perhaps TRBD1 (5 bases). V gave up 3 bases and J gave up 5 bases, with 16 bases separating them. CDR1 is WNHNN, CDR2 SYGVQD, per germline (reference sequence). This CDR3 contains 15 residues. For the CDR3, the DNA is TGCGCCAGCAGTGAAATCTCGACAGCGATGGAGACCCAGTACTTC. Its protein is CASSEISTAMETQYF.

The chain uses TRBV6-6 and TRBJ1-1; D uncertain. Germline CDR1 and CDR2: MNHNY and SVGAGI (reference sequence). V was shortened by 4 bases and J by 4 bases, with 10 bases between the two germline ends. The CDR3 is 13 amino acids. CDR3 region: CASSLEGTTEAFF. The CDR3 DNA reads as TGTGCCAGCAGTTTAGAGGGTACCACTGAAGCTTTCTTT.

CDR3 DNA sequence: TGTGCCAGCAGCTTAGGAGGACACATACTGCTTGACTACGAGCAGTACTTC. It specifies CASSLGGHILLDYEQYF. V is TRBV5-6 and J is TRBJ2-7, with D tentatively TRBD1 or TRBD2 (5 bases each). Germline V gene data show CDR1 as SGHDT and CDR2 as YYEEEE. The CDR3 is made up of 17 amino acids. Trimming cost V 2 bases and J 3 bases, with 21 bases left between them.